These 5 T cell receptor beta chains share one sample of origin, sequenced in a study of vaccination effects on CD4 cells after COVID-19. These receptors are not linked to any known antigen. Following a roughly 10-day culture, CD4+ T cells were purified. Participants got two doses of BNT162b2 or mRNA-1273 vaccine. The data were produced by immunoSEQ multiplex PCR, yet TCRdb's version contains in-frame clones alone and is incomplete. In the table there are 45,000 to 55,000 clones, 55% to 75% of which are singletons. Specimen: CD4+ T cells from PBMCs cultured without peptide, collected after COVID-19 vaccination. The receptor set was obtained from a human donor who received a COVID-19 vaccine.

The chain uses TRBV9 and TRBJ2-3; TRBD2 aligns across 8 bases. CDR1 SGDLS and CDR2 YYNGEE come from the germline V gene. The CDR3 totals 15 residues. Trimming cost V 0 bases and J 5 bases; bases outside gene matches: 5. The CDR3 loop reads CASSVAGGPGDTQYF. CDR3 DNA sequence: TGTGCCAGCAGCGTAGCGGGGGGGCCTGGAGATACGCAGTATTTT.

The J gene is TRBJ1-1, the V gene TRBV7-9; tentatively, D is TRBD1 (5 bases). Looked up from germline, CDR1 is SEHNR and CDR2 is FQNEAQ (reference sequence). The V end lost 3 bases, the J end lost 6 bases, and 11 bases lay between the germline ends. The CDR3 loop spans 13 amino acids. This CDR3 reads CASSFPGDAEAFF. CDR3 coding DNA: TGTGCCAGCAGCTTCCCGGGGGACGCTGAAGCTTTCTTT. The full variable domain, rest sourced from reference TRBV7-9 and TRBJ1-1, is DTGVSQNPRHKITKRGQNVTFRCDPISEHNRLYWYRQTLGQGPEFLTYFQNEAQLEKSRLLSDRFSAERPKGSFSTLEIQRTEQGDSAMYLCASSFPGDAEAFFGQGTRLTVV.

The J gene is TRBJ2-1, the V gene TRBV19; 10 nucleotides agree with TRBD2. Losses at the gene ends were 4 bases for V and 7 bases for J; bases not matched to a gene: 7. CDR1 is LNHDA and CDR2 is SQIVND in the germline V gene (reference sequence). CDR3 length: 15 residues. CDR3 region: CASSTPAGGQNEQFF. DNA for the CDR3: TGTGCCAGTAGTACCCCAGCGGGAGGGCAAAATGAGCAGTTCTTC. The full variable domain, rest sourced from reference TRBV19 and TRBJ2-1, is DGGITQSPKYLFRKEGQNVTLSCEQNLNHDAMYWYRQDPGQGLRLIYYSQIVNDFQKGDIAEGYSVSREKKESFPLTVTSAQKNPTAFYLCASSTPAGGQNEQFFGPGTRLTVL.

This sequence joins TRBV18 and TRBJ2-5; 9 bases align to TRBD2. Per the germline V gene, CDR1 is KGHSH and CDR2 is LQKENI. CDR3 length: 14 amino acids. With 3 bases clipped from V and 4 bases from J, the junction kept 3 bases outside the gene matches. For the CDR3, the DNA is TGTGCCAGCTCACCTAGCGGGAGAAGAGAGACCCAGTACTTC. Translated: CASSPSGRRETQYF.

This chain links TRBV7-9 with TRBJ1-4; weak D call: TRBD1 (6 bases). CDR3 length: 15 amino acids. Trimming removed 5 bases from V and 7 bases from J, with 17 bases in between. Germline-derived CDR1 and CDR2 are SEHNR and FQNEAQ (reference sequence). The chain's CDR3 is CASSQPGGRSEKLFF. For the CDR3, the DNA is TGTGCCAGCAGCCAACCGGGGGGCCGGTCTGAAAAACTGTTTTTT. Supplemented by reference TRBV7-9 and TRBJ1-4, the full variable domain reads DTGVSQNPRHKITKRGQNVTFRCDPISEHNRLYWYRQTLGQGPEFLTYFQNEAQLEKSRLLSDRFSAERPKGSFSTLEIQRTEQGDSAMYLCASSQPGGRSEKLFFGSGTQLSVL.